Below are 7 T cell receptor beta chains sequenced from a single sample in a study of early T cells in non-severe SARS-CoV-2 infection. TCRdb re-analysed the 5' RACE reads in MiXCR, keeping a single row per CDR3 protein. The sample lists 65,000 to 80,000 distinct CDR3 sequences; about 10% were seen once. The sample consisted of whole blood. Receptors originate from an adult who was a healthcare worker with PCR-confirmed SARS-CoV-2 infection or an uninfected control (not recorded which).

The sample holds a few counts of this clonotype. The J gene is TRBJ2-2, the V gene TRBV9; D perhaps matches TRBD1 (6 bases). CDR3 length: 14 residues. Germline CDR1 is SGDLS and CDR2 is YYNGEE. The V end lost 0 bases, the J end lost 6 bases, and 9 bases lay between the germline ends. The CDR3 region has the DNA TGTGCCAGCAGCGTAGTCGAGGGGGCCGGGGAGCTGTTTTTT. Its translation is CASSVVEGAGELFF.

This clonotype was found many times. The rearrangement uses TRBV11-2 and TRBJ2-1; D may match TRBD1 or TRBD2 (5 bases each). The CDR3 is 14 residues long. Germline V CDR1 and CDR2: SGHAT, FQNNGV. V was cut by 1 base and J by 3 bases, with 7 bases left in between. This chain's CDR3 is CASSLGGDYNEQFF. CDR3 nucleotide sequence: TGTGCCAGCAGCTTAGGAGGGGACTACAATGAGCAGTTCTTC.

This clonotype appeared a few times. This rearrangement joins TRBV2 to TRBJ1-1; D unresolved. Germline V gene data show CDR1 as SNHLY and CDR2 as FYNNEI. This CDR3 is 11 amino acids long. With 2 bases removed from V and 8 bases from J, the gap between germline ends came to 6 bases. Here the CDR3 DNA reads TGTGCCAGCAGTGAATTCCAGGAAGCTTTCTTT. Translating it yields CASSEFQEAFF. The variable domain in full, completed from reference TRBV2 and TRBJ1-1, reads EPEVTQTPSHQVTQMGQEVILRCVPISNHLYFYWYRQILGQKVEFLVSFYNNEISEKSEIFDDQFSVERPDGSNFTLKIRSTKLEDSAMYFCASSEFQEAFFGQGTRLTVV.

This clonotype is a singleton in its sample. It may be a read error: a sequence one base away is much more abundant. This sequence joins TRBV10-3 and TRBJ2-2; 9 nucleotides match TRBD1. The CDR3 is 15 residues long. The germline V gene has CDR1 ENHRY and CDR2 SYGVKD. The CDR3 region is CTISLQGAATGELFF. DNA of the CDR3: TGTACCATCAGCCTACAGGGGGCGGCCACCGGGGAGCTGTTTTTT.

This clonotype showed up just once. It may be a read error: a sequence one base away is much more abundant. In this CDR3 the conserved last residue, phenylalanine or tryptophan, is missing, so a read error is likely. The V call is TRBV14, the J call TRBJ2-7; 11 positions match TRBD2. Per germline, CDR1 SGHDN and CDR2 FVKESK. CDR3 size: 18 residues. CDR3 region: CANSQDTSGGLRDYEQYL. The CDR3 DNA reads TGTGCCAACAGCCAAGATACTAGCGGGGGTCTGAGAGACTACGAGCAGTACCTC.

This clonotype was seen a few times. This sequence joins TRBV18 and TRBJ1-3; TRBD1 is a possible D gene (5 bases). The CDR3 consists of 15 residues. V gave up 6 bases and J gave up 2 bases, with 14 bases separating them. Germline loops: CDR1 KGHSH, CDR2 LQKENI. The CDR3 sequence: CASSAEGIPGNTIYF. The CDR3 DNA reads TGTGCCAGCTCCGCCGAGGGGATCCCTGGAAACACCATATATTTT.

The chain has TRBV4-2 and TRBJ2-5, with D maybe TRBD2 (6 bases). V lost 0 bases and J 7 bases, leaving 15 bases between the germline ends. Germline CDR1 is LGHNA and CDR2 is YNFKEQ. The CDR3 covers 15 residues. The CDR3 spells CASSQDGGAGLTQYF. In DNA, the CDR3 is TGTGCCAGCAGCCAAGATGGAGGGGCAGGGCTGACCCAGTACTTC.